Described below is a single TCR beta chain sequence and its context. Measured with immunoSEQ multiplex PCR; TCRdb has only the in-frame clones, and not every one. The sample shows 39,000 or so clones, about 92% of them seen only once. The data originate from a study of T cell changes during pregnancy in multiple sclerosis. The CDR3 runs to 16 residues. Germline V CDR1 and CDR2: SEHNR, FQNEAQ (reference sequence). V dropped 8 bases and J dropped 6; count of bases not matched to a gene: 13. The source is a female donor with multiple sclerosis, enrolled in a pregnancy study. Sequencing was performed on CD8+ T cells from peripheral blood mononuclear cells, taken in the first trimester of pregnancy. The chain joins TRBV7-9 to TRBJ2-2; TRBD1 matches 9 bases. Written as DNA, the CDR3 is TGTGCCAGCCACCCCGGGACAGGGATATTAGCCGGGGAGCTGTTTTTT. Amino acid sequence: CASHPGTGILAGELFF.